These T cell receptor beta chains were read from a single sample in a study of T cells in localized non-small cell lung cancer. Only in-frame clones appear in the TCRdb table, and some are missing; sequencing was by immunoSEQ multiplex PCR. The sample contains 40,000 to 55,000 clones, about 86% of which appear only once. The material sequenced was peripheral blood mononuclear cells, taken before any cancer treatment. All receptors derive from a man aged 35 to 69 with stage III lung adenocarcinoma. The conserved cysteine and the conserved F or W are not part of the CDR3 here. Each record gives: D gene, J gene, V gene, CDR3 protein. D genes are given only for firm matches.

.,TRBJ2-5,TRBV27,ASSSSYERLTQY
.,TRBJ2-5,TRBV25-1,ASSEYSSSLALQETQY
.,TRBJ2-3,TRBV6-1,ASTRDTRTDTQY
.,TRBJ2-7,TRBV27,ASSLGWGQDEQY
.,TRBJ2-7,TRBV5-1,ASSGISGSLSYEQY
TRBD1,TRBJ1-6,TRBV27,ASSWDSNSPLH
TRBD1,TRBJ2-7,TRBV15,ATSGGQGSSYEQY
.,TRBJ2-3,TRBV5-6,ASSLGVEPYTDTQY
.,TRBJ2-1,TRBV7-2,ASSARTGSGEQF
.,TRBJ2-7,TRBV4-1,ASSQFTGTAYYEQY
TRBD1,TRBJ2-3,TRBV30,AWSVVRDRDTQY
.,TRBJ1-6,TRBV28,ASSLGGNYNSPLH
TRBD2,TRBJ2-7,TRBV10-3,ATLGSGGSYEQY
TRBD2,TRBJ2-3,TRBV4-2,ASSTTAAGGDTQY